Sequencing of this TCR beta chain was carried out in a study of T cell changes during pregnancy in multiple sclerosis. Measured with immunoSEQ multiplex PCR; TCRdb has only the in-frame clones, and not every one. The sample lists about 59,000 clones; roughly 91% were seen once. The specimen comprised peripheral blood, sampled in the second trimester of pregnancy. The source is a female donor with multiple sclerosis, enrolled in a pregnancy study.

The DNA for the CDR3 is TGCAGTGCTAAGACAGGGAACGGCTACACCTTC. Translated, it gives CSAKTGNGYTF. V and J are TRBV20-1 and TRBJ1-2; 7 positions match TRBD1. Trimming removed 4 bases from V and 8 bases from J; junction bases left unmatched: 4. CDR3 length equals 11 residues. Germline values: CDR1 DFQATT, CDR2 SNEGSKA (reference sequence).